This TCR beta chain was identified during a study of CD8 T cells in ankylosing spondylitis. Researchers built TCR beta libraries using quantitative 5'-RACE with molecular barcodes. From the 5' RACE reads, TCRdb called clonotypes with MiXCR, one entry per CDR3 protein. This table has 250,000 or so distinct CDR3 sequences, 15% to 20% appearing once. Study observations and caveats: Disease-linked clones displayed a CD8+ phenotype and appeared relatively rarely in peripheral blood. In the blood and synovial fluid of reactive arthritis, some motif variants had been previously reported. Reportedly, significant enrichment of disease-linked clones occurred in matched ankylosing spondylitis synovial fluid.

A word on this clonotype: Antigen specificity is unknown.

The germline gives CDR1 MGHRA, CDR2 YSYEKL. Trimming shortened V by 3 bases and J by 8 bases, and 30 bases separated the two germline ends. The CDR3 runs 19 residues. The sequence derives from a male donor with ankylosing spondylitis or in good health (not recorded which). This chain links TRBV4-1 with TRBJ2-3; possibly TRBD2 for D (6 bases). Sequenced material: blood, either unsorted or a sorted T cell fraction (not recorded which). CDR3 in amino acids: CASSQGGSSDAPTDGTQYF. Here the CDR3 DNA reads TGCGCCAGCAGCCAGGGGGGATCATCGGACGCCCCCACAGATGGTACGCAGTATTTT.